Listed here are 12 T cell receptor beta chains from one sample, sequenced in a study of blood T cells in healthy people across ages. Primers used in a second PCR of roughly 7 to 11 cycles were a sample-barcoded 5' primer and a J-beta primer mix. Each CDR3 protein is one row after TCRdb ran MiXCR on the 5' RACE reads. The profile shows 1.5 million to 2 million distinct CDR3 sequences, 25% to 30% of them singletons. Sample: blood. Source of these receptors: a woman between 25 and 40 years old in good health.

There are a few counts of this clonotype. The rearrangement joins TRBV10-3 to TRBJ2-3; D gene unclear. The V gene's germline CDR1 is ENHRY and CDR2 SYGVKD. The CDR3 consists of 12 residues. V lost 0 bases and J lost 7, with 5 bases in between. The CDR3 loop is CAISESVNTQYF. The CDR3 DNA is TGTGCCATCAGTGAGTCTGTGAATACGCAGTATTTT.

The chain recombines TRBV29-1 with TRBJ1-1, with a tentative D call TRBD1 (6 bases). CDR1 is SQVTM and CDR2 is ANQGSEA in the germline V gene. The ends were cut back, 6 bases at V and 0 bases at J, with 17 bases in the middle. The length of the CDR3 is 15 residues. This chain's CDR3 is CSVPGHRYLNTEAFF. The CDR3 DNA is TGCAGCGTCCCGGGACACAGGTATTTGAACACTGAAGCTTTCTTT.

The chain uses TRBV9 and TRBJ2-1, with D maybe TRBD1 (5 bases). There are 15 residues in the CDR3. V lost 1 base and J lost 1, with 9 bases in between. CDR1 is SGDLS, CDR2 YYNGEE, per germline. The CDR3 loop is CASSVSPGSYNEQFF. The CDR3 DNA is TGTGCCAGCAGCGTATCCCCAGGGTCCTACAATGAGCAGTTCTTC.

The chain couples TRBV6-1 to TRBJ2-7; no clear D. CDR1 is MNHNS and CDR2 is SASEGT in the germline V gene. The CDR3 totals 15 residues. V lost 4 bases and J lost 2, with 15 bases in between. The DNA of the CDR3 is TGTGCCAGCAGTGCGATAACAGAGAAAACCTACGAGCAGTACTTC. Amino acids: CASSAITEKTYEQYF.

CDR3 loop: CASSLLRDPNVGTQYF. The CDR3 DNA sequence: TGTGCCAGCAGCTTACTCCGGGACCCAAACGTTGGTACGCAGTATTTT. V is TRBV7-2 and J is TRBJ2-3, with D perhaps assigned TRBD1 or TRBD2 (5 bases each). V lost 2 bases to trimming and J lost 8 bases, with 20 bases between them. Germline V lookup: CDR1 SGHTA, CDR2 FQGNSA. The CDR3 has 16 amino acids.

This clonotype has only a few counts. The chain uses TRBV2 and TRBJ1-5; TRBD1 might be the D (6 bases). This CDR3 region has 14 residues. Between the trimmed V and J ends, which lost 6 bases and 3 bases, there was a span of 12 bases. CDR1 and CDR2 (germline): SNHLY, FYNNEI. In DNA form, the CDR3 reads TGTGCCAGCAGGGGGACAAGGCTCAATCAGCCCCAGCATTTT. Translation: CASRGTRLNQPQHF.

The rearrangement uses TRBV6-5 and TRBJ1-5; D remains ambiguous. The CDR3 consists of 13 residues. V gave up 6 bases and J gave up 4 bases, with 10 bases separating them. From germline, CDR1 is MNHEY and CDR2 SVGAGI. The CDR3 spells CASRLNTNQPQHF. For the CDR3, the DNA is TGTGCCAGCAGGCTTAACACAAATCAGCCCCAGCATTTT.

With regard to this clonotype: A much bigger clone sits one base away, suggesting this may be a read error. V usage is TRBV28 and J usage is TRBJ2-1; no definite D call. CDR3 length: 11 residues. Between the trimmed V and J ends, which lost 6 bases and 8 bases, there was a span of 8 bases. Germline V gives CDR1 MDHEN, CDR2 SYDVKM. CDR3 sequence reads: CASRERDEQFF. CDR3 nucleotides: TGTGCCAGCAGGGAAAGGGATGAGCAGTTCTTC.

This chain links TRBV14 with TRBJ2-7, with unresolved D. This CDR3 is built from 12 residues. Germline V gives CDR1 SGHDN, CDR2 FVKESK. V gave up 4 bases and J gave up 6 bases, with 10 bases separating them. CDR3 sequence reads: CASSLLGIEQYF. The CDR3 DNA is TGTGCCAGCAGCCTGCTGGGGATCGAGCAGTACTTC.

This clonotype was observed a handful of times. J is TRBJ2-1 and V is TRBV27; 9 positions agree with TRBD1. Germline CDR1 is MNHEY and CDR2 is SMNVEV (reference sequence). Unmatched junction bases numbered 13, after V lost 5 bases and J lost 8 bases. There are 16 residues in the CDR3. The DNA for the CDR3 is TGTGCCAGCAGTCCAAAGGGACAGGGCTTGTTTTATGAGCAGTTCTTC. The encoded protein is CASSPKGQGLFYEQFF.

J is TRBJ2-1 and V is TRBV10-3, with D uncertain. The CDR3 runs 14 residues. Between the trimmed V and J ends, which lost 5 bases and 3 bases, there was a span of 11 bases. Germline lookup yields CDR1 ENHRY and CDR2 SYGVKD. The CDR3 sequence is CAISPATGYNEQFF. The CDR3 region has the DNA TGTGCCATCAGTCCCGCGACGGGCTACAATGAGCAGTTCTTC.

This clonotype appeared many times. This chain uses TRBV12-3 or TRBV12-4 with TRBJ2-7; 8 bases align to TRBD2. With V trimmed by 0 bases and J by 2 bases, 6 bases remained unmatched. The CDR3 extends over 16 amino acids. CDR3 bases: TGTGCCAGCAGTTTAGCAGGCTACGGGGGGGCCTACGAGCAGTACTTC. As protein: CASSLAGYGGAYEQYF.